The TCR beta chain described here comes from a study of CD8 T cells in ankylosing spondylitis. Study-level results: There was reportedly significant enrichment of clones that were disease-linked in matched ankylosing spondylitis synovial fluid.

Via MiXCR, TCRdb re-called the 5' RACE reads, giving one row per CDR3 protein. The sample lists roughly 39,000 distinct CDR3 sequences; about 2.5% were seen once. V shed 3 bases and J shed 4 bases, with 13 bases lying between them. The CDR3 sequence is 15 residues long. In germline, CDR1 is SGDLS, CDR2 YYNGEE. This clonotype has a count of ten or more. The antigen remains undetermined. The gene calls are TRBV9 and TRBJ2-2; tentatively, D is TRBD1 (5 bases). The sample consisted of blood, either unsorted or a sorted T cell fraction (not recorded which). The receptor was derived from a male donor with ankylosing spondylitis or in good health (not recorded which). DNA of the CDR3: TGTGCCAGCAGCGAGTGGGGCATCGTCACCGGGGAGCTGTTTTTT. Its translation is CASSEWGIVTGELFF.